This T cell receptor (beta chain) emerged from a study of blood T cell repertoires in COVID-19. The CDR3 loop spans 13 amino acids. Trimming shortened V by 8 bases and J by 3 bases, and 11 bases separated the two germline ends. Germline V gene sequence: CDR1 LNHDA, CDR2 SQIVND (reference sequence). This table comes from immunoSEQ multiplex PCR, and its TCRdb copy is limited to in-frame clones, with some not included. The data contain roughly 87,000 clones, under 85% of them singletons. The clonotype originates from a woman at least 80 years old with COVID-19, enrolled during active disease. The source material was peripheral blood. V is TRBV19 and J is TRBJ1-5; weak D call: TRBD1 (6 bases). The CDR3 DNA sequence: TGTGCCAGTGCGGGGGGGCCCAATCAGCCCCAGCATTTT. It translates to CASAGGPNQPQHF.